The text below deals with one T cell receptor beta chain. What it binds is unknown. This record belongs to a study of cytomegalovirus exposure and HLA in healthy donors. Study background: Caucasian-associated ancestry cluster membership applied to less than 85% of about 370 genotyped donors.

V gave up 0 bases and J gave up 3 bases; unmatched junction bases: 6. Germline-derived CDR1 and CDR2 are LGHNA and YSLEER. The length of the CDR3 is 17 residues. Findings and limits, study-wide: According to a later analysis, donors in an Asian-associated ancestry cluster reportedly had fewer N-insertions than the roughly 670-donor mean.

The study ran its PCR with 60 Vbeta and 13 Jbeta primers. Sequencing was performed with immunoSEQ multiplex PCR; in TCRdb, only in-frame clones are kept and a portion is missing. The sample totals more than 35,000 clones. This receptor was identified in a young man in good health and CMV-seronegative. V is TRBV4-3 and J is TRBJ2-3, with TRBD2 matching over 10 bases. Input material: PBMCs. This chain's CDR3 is CASSQDPLAGETDTQYF. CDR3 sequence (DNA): TGCGCCAGCAGCCAAGACCCTCTAGCGGGGGAAACAGATACGCAGTATTTT.